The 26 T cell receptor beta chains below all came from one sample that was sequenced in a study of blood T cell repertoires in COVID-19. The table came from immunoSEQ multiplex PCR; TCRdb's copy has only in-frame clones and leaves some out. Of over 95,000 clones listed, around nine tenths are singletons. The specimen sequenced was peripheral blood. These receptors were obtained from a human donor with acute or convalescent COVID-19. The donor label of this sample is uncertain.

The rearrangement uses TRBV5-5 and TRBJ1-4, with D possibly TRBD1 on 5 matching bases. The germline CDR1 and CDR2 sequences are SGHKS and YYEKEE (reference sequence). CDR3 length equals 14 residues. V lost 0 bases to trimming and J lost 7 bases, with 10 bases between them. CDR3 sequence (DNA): TGTGCCAGCAGCTTGGTTCAGGGTGTTGAAAAACTGTTTTTT. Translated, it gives CASSLVQGVEKLFF.

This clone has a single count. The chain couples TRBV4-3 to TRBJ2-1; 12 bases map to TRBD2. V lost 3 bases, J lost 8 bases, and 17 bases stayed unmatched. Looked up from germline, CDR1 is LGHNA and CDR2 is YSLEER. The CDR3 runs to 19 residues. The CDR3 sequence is CASSHAAASGGAGFDEQFF. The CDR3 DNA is TGCGCCAGCAGCCATGCGGCAGCTAGCGGGGGGGCCGGGTTTGATGAGCAGTTCTTC.

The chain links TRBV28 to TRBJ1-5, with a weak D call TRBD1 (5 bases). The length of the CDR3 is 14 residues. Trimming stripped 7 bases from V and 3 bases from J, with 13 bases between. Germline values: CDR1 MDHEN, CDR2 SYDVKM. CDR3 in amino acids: CASIDQGNNQPQHF. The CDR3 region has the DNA TGTGCCAGCATTGATCAGGGAAACAATCAGCCCCAGCATTTT. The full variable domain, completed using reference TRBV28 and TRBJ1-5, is DVKVTQSSRYLVKRTGEKVFLECVQDMDHENMFWYRQDPGLGLRLIYFSYDVKMKEKGDIPEGYSVSREKKERFSLILESASTNQTSMYLCASIDQGNNQPQHFGDGTRLSIL.

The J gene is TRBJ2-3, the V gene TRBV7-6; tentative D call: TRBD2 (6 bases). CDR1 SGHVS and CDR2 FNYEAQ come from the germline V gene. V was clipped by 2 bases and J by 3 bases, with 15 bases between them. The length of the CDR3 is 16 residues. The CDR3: CASSLWPEEGTDTQYF. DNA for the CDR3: TGTGCCAGCAGCTTATGGCCAGAGGAGGGTACAGATACGCAGTATTTT.

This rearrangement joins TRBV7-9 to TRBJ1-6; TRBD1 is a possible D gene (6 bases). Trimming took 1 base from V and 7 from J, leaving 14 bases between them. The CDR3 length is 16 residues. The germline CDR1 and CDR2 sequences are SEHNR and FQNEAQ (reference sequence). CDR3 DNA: TGTGCCAGCAGCTTAGACGGGACAATTAGGAATTCACCCCTCCACTTT. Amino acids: CASSLDGTIRNSPLHF.

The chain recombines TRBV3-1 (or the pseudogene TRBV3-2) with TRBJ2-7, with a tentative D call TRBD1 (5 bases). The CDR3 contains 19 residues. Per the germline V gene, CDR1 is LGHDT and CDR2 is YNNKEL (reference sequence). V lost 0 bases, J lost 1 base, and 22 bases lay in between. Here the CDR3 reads CASSQDLLYDSPISYEQYF. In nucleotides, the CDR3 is TGTGCCAGCAGCCAAGACCTCTTATATGACAGCCCAATATCCTACGAGCAGTACTTC.

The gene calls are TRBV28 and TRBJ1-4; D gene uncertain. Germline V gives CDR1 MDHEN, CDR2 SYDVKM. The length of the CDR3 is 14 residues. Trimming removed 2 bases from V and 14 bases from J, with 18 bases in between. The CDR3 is CASSLTDRTPRLFF. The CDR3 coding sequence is TGTGCCAGCAGTTTAACCGACCGAACACCTAGGCTGTTTTTT.

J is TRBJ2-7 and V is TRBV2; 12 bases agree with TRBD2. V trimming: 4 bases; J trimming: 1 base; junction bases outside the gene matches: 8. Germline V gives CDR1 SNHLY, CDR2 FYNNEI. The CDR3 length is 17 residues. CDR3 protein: CASSVLAGGFLSYEQYF. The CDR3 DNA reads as TGTGCCAGCAGTGTACTAGCGGGGGGCTTCTTATCCTACGAGCAGTACTTC.

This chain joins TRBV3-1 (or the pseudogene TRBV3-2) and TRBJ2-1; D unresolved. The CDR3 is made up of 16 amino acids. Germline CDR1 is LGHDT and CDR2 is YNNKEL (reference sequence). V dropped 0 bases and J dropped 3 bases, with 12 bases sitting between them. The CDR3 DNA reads TGTGCCAGCAGCCAAGACGATAGACTCTACTACAATGAGCAGTTCTTC. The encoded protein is CASSQDDRLYYNEQFF.

CDR3 protein: CASRFEGGTGELFF. CDR3 nucleotide sequence: TGTGCCAGCAGGTTCGAAGGGGGCACCGGGGAGCTGTTTTTT. This chain connects TRBV7-9 to TRBJ2-2; possibly TRBD1 for D (6 bases). The ends were cut back, 6 bases at V and 4 bases at J, with 12 bases in the middle. Germline-derived CDR1 and CDR2 are SEHNR and FQNEAQ (reference sequence). This CDR3 has 14 residues.

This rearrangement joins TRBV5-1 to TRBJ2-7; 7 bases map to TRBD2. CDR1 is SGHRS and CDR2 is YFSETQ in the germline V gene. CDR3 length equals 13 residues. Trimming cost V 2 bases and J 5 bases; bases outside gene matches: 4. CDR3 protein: CASSFGLVDEQYF. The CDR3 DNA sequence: TGCGCCAGCAGCTTCGGACTAGTTGACGAGCAGTACTTC.

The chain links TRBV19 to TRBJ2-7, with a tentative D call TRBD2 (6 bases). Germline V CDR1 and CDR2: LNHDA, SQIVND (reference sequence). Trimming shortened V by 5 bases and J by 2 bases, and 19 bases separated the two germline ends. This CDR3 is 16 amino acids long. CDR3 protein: CASSVLVGGPAYEQYF. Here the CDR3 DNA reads TGTGCCAGTAGTGTCCTCGTCGGGGGTCCCGCCTACGAGCAGTACTTC. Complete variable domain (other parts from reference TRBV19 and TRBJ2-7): DGGITQSPKYLFRKEGQNVTLSCEQNLNHDAMYWYRQDPGQGLRLIYYSQIVNDFQKGDIAEGYSVSREKKESFPLTVTSAQKNPTAFYLCASSVLVGGPAYEQYFGPGTRLTVT.

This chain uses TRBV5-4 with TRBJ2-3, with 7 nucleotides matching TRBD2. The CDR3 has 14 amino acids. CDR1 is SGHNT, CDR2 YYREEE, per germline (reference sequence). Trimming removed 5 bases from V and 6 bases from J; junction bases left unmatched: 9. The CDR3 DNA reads TGTGCCAGCAGGTTTCTAGCGGATTCGGATACGCAGTATTTT. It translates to CASRFLADSDTQYF.

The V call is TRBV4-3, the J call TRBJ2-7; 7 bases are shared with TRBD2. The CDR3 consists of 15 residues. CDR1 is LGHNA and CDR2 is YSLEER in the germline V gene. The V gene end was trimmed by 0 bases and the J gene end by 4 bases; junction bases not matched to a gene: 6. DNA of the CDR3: TGCGCCAGCAGCCAAGAATTAGCGGGTACATACGAGCAGTACTTC. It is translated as CASSQELAGTYEQYF.

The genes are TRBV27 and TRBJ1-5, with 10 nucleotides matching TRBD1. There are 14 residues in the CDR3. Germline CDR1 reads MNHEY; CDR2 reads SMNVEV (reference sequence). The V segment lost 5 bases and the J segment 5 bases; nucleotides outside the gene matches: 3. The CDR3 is CASSTDRGDQPQHF. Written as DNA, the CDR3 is TGTGCCAGCAGTACGGACAGGGGGGATCAGCCCCAGCATTTT.

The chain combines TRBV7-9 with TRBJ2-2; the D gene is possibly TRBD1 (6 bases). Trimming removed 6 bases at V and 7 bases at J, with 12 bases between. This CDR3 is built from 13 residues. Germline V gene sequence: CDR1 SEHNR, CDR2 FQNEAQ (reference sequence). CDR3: CASRLGAGGELFF. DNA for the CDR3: TGTGCCAGCAGGTTGGGGGCCGGCGGGGAGCTGTTTTTT.

CDR3 in amino acids: CASREHPGMTTGELFF. DNA of the CDR3: TGTGCCAGCAGGGAGCACCCCGGGATGACGACCGGGGAGCTGTTTTTT. The rearrangement links TRBV2 to TRBJ2-2; weak D call: TRBD2 (5 bases). Germline values: CDR1 SNHLY, CDR2 FYNNEI. V lost 6 bases to trimming and J lost 5 bases, with 19 bases between them. The CDR3 sequence is 16 residues long.

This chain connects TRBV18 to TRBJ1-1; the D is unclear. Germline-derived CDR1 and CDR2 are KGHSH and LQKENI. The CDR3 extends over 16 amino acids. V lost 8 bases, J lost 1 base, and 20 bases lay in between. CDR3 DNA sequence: TGTGCCAGCACCTCAACAGAGGGCGTATGGAACACTGAAGCTTTCTTT. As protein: CASTSTEGVWNTEAFF.

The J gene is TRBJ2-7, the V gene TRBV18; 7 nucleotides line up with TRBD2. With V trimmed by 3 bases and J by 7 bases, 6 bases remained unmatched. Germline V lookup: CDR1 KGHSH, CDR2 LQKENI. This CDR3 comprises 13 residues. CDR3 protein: CASSPSGLPEQYF. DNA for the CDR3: TGTGCCAGCTCACCCTCGGGACTACCAGAGCAGTACTTC.

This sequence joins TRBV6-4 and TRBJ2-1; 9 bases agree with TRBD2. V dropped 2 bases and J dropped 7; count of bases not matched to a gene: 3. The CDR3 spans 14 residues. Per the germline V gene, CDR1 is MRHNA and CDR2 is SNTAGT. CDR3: CASSDGGGANEQFF. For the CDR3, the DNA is TGTGCCAGCAGTGACGGCGGGGGGGCGAATGAGCAGTTCTTC.

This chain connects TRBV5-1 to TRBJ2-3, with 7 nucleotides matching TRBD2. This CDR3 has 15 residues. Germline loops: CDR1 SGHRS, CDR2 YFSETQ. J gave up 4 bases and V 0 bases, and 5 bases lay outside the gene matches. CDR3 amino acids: CASSLAAGVADTQYF. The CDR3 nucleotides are TGCGCCAGCAGCTTGGCCGCGGGAGTGGCAGATACGCAGTATTTT.

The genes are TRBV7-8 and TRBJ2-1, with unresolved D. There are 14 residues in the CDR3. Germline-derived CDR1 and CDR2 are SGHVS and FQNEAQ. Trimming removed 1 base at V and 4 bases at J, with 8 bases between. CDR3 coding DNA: TGTGCCAGCAGCTTAGTCCGCGTATACAATGAGCAGTTCTTC. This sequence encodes CASSLVRVYNEQFF.

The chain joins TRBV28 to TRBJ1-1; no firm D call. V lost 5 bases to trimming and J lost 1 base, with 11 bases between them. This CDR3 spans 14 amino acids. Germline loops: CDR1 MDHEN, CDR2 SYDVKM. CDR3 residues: CASSQHRRNTEAFF. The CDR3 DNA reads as TGTGCCAGCAGTCAACACCGAAGGAACACTGAAGCTTTCTTT. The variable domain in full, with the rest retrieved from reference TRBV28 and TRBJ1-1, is DVKVTQSSRYLVKRTGEKVFLECVQDMDHENMFWYRQDPGLGLRLIYFSYDVKMKEKGDIPEGYSVSREKKERFSLILESASTNQTSMYLCASSQHRRNTEAFFGQGTRLTVV.

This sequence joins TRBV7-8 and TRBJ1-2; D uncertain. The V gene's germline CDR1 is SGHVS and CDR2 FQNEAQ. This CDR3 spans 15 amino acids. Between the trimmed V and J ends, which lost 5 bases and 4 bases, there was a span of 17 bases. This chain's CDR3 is CASSPEVHPAYGYTF. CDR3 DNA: TGTGCCAGCAGCCCGGAGGTTCACCCCGCCTATGGCTACACCTTC.

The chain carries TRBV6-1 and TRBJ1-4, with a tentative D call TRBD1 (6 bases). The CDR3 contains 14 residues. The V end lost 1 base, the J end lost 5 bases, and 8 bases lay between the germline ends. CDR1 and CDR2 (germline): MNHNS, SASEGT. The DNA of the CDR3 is TGTGCCAGCAGTGAAGTACAGGGAAATGAAAAACTGTTTTTT. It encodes CASSEVQGNEKLFF.

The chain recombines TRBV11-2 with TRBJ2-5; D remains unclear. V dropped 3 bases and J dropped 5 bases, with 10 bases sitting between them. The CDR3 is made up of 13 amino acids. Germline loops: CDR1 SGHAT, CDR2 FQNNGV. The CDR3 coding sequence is TGTGCCAGCAGCTTCGGTTTGAGGGAGACCCAGTACTTC. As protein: CASSFGLRETQYF.